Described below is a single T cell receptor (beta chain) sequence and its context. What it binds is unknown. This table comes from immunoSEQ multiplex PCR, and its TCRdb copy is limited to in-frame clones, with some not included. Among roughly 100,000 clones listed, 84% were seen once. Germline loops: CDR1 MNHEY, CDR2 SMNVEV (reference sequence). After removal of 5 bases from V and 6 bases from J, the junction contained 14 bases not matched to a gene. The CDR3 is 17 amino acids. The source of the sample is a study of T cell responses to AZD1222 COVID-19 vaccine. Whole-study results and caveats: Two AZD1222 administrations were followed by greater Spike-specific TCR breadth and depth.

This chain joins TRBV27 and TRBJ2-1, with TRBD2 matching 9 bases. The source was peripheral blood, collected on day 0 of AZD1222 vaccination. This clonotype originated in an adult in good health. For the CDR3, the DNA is TGTGCCAGCAGTCCATCGGTCCGTGCGGGAGGGCCCAATGAGCAGTTCTTC. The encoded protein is CASSPSVRAGGPNEQFF.